The source of this T cell receptor (beta chain) is a study of OX40 agonist ivuxolimab in advanced cancers. Study-level results: Certain nonresponders likewise exhibited a low normalized T-cell clonal expansion. CD8+ T cells averaged more expanded clones than CD4+.

This clone was recorded only once. Antigen unknown. The V gene end was trimmed by 8 bases and the J gene end by 5 bases; junction bases not matched to a gene: 9. The germline CDR1 and CDR2 sequences are MNHEY and SVGAGI. The CDR3 spans 15 residues. Generated by immunoSEQ multiplex PCR, the TCRdb table keeps only in-frame clones and is missing some. Of 98,000 or so clones detected, about 88% appear once; the ten largest clones hold about 0.82%. The TCR comes from an adult with an advanced solid tumor such as melanoma, head and neck, liver or kidney cancer. The specimen was CD4+ or CD8+ T cells sorted from blood, collected in a trial of the OX40 agonist ivuxolimab. The rearrangement joins TRBV6-5 to TRBJ2-2; TRBD1 agrees at 9 bases. The CDR3 bases are TGTGCCAGCGGGACCGGGACAGGGTGGACCGGGGAGCTGTTTTTT. Residues: CASGTGTGWTGELFF.